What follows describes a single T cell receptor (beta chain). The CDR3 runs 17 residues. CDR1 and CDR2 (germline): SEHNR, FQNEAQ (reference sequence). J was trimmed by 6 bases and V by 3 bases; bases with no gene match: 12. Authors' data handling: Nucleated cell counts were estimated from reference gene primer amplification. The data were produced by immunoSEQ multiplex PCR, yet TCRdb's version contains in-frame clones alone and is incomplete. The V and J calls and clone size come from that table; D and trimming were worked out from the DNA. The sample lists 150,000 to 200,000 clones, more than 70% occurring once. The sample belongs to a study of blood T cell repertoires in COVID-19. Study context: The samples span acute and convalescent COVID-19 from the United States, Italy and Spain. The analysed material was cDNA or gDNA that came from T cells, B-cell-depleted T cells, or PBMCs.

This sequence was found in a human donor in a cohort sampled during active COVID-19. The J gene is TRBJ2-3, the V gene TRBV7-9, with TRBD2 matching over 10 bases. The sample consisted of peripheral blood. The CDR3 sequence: CASSFLGGAGGPDTQYF. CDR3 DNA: TGTGCCAGCAGCTTCCTAGGGGGAGCGGGAGGGCCGGATACGCAGTATTTT.